Below, 28 T cell receptor beta chains from the same sample are listed, as sequenced in a study of tumor-infiltrating lymphocytes in primary liver carcinoma. TCR beta cDNA was reverse-transcribed from 500 ng of total RNA. The reaction used a constant-region primer and ProtoScript II reverse transcriptase. Investigators got TCR beta libraries out of three nested multiplex PCR rounds, done with slightly modified ARM-PCR. A C-beta reverse primer was combined with TRBV1-TRBV30 forward primers in the first two PCR rounds, and each round had roughly 9 cycles. In TCRdb, the multiplex PCR reads were re-called with MiXCR into one record per CDR3 protein. The sample holds under 45,000 distinct CDR3 sequences; 73% are singletons and the top ten take approximately 19%. Co-extraction yielded RNA and DNA from around 20-30 mg of unsorted bulk tissue. Sequencing input: liver tumor tissue from sampling region 2. The subset denotes: tumor region T2, inferior pole. Source of these receptors: a man in his forties with primary liver carcinoma and hepatitis B virus infection.

Only one count was recorded for this clonotype. One junction end does not reproduce the germline sequence, and a read error may be involved. The chain couples TRBV5-1 to TRBJ2-3; possible D gene TRBD1, 5 bases. The CDR3 has 14 amino acids. The germline V gene has CDR1 SGHRS and CDR2 YFSETQ. CDR3 bases: TGCGCCAGCAGCTTGAGACATAACACAGGTACGCAGTATTTT. Its protein product is CASSLRHNTGTQYF.

The chain employs TRBV6-2 or TRBV6-3 and TRBJ2-3, with D unresolved. Germline CDR1 and CDR2: MNHEY and SVGEGT. This CDR3 contains 16 residues. Trimming removed 3 bases from V and 5 bases from J, with 18 bases in between. CDR3 sequence reads: CASSYGVSMSEDTQYF. Here the CDR3 DNA reads TGTGCCAGCAGTTATGGGGTGTCCATGAGTGAAGATACGCAGTATTTT.

Remarks on this clonotype: Germline and junction disagree at one end, which may indicate a read error. V is TRBV6-5 and J is TRBJ2-1; a possible D gene is TRBD2 (6 bases). The CDR3 runs to 14 residues. Germline values: CDR1 MNHEY, CDR2 SVGAGI. The CDR3, as DNA: TGTGCCAACAGTCGACTAGTGGATTACGATGAGCAGTTCTTC. Protein: CANSRLVDYDEQFF.

Details on this clonotype: No conserved phenylalanine or tryptophan ends this CDR3, so it is likely a read error. The DNA is left out, because the CDR3 cannot be placed on it with certainty; the CDR3 is given as TCRdb lists it. The rearrangement links TRBV28 to TRBJ2-1; TRBD2 is the table's D call and was not checked against the DNA. The CDR3 length is 16 residues, termini included. The germline gives CDR1 MDHEN, CDR2 SYDVKM. The CDR3 sequence is CASIPPERGDYNEHFL.

In the case of this clonotype: The CDR3 does not close with the conserved phenylalanine or tryptophan, likely indicating a read error. V and J are TRBV7-8 and TRBJ2-3; D tentatively reads TRBD1 or TRBD2 (5 bases each). The CDR3 loop spans 16 amino acids. Germline V gene lookup returns CDR1 SGHVS and CDR2 FQNEAQ. Written as DNA, the CDR3 is TGTACCAGCAGGAACGGGACCGGGTGGGTGGAAGATACGCAGTATTCT. Translation: CTSRNGTGWVEDTQYS.

Worth noting for this clonotype: Compared with germline, one end of the junction differs, possibly owing to a read error. The V gene is TRBV11-2, the J gene TRBJ2-5; perhaps TRBD2 as D (6 bases). Germline lookup yields CDR1 SGHAT and CDR2 FQNNGV. The CDR3 totals 15 residues. The CDR3 region is CASSLPVRGWETHYF. CDR3 in DNA: TGTGCCAGCAGCTTACCCGTGCGGGGATGGGAGACCCATTACTTC.

Note on this clonotype: The CDR3 does not close with the conserved phenylalanine or tryptophan, likely indicating a read error. The V and J genes are TRBV29-1 and TRBJ2-7, with 9 bases identical to TRBD1. The V gene end was trimmed by 8 bases and the J gene end by 7 bases; junction bases not matched to a gene: 9. The length of the CDR3 is 12 residues. Germline assignment: CDR1 SQVTM and CDR2 ANQGSEA. The CDR3 loop reads CSTSRTGEEQYL. CDR3 in DNA: TGCAGCACCTCAAGGACAGGGGAGGAGCAGTACCTC.

The sample holds one count of this clonotype. A much larger clone differs by one base, so this may be a read error. The chain carries TRBV29-1 and TRBJ2-1; possibly TRBD2 for D (6 bases). There are 15 residues in the CDR3. CDR1 and CDR2 from the germline V gene are SQVTM and ANQGSEA. CDR3 in amino acids: CSVDSAGRTYNKQSF. DNA for the CDR3: TGCAGCGTTGATAGTGCGGGAAGGACCTACAATAAGCAGTCCTTC.

Of note for this clonotype: One junction end disagrees with the germline gene, perhaps due to a read error. V usage is TRBV7-9 and J usage is TRBJ1-2; D perhaps matches TRBD1 (6 bases). In germline, CDR1 is SEHNR, CDR2 FQNEAQ (reference sequence). The CDR3 runs 14 residues. Here the CDR3 reads CTSGWDMGFHGYTF. The CDR3 bases are TGTACCAGCGGATGGGACATGGGGTTTCATGGCTACACCTTC.

Concerning this clonotype itself: The germline gene is not matched at one end of the junction; a read error may be the cause. This chain links TRBV29-1 with TRBJ2-7, with D possibly matching TRBD2 (6 bases). Germline V gives CDR1 SQVTM, CDR2 ANQGSEA. The CDR3 totals 15 residues. CDR3 sequence reads: CSVKDAGGSSYEQYF. CDR3 DNA: TGTAGCGTTAAAGATGCAGGAGGGAGCTCCTACGAGCAGTATTTC.

About this clonotype: At one end, the junction sequence differs from germline, possibly due to a read error. The chain couples TRBV12-3 or TRBV12-4 to TRBJ2-5, with 10 bases that match TRBD1. The CDR3 length is 15 residues. CDR3 in DNA: TGTCCCAGCAGTCCCGGGACAGGGGACCAAGAGACCCAGTACTTC. Its translation: CPSSPGTGDQETQYF.

In the case of this clonotype: Mismatch with germline at one junction end may stem from a read error. The chain carries TRBV6-2 or TRBV6-3 and TRBJ2-3, with a possible D match to TRBD2 (6 bases). The germline V gene encodes CDR1 MNHEY and CDR2 SVGEGT. The CDR3 contains 14 residues. This CDR3 is CASMRGRSIDTQYF. CDR3 nucleotides: TGTGCCAGTATGAGAGGGAGGAGCATAGATACGCAGTATTTT.

This chain links TRBV11-3 with TRBJ2-3, with D tentatively TRBD1 (5 bases). Between the trimmed V and J ends, which lost 1 base and 8 bases, there was a span of 16 bases. The germline CDR1 and CDR2 sequences are SGHNT and YENEEA. This CDR3 is 15 amino acids long. Written as DNA, the CDR3 is TGTGCCAGCAGCTTAGGGGTAGTGGACACGGGTACGCAGTATTTT. This sequence encodes CASSLGVVDTGTQYF.

Comments on this clonotype: The CDR3 carries no conserved terminal phenylalanine or tryptophan, so it likely arises from a read error. The CDR3 nucleotides read TGCGCCAGCAGTACCCAGGGGTCCTCCTACAATGAGCAGTTCTTA. This gives the protein CASSTQGSSYNEQFL. This chain joins TRBV5-1 and TRBJ2-1, with a tentative D call TRBD1 (6 bases). Between the trimmed V and J ends, which lost 5 bases and 0 bases, there was a span of 12 bases. CDR3 length: 15 residues. Germline CDR1 is SGHRS and CDR2 is YFSETQ.

This clonotype appeared many times. One end of the junction varies from germline; a read error may be responsible. The chain links TRBV7-7 to TRBJ2-4, with D perhaps TRBD1 or TRBD2 (5 bases each). Germline V gene sequence: CDR1 SSHAT, CDR2 FNYEAQ (reference sequence). The CDR3 is 16 amino acids. The CDR3 bases are TGTGCTAGCAGCTTAGGTCCCAGGGAGGCCAAAAACATTCAGTACTTC. This encodes CASSLGPREAKNIQYF.

The chain couples TRBV11-3 to TRBJ2-3; no definite D call. The V gene's germline CDR1 is SGHNT and CDR2 YENEEA. Trimming removed 1 base at V and 6 bases at J, with 14 bases between. The CDR3 loop spans 15 amino acids. CDR3 region: CASSLGVRDTDTQYF. The CDR3 region has the DNA TGTGCCAGCAGCTTAGGGGTAAGGGATACGGATACGCAGTATTTT.

This clonotype was observed a handful of times. At one end, the junction sequence differs from germline, possibly due to a read error. The chain employs TRBV29-1 and TRBJ1-5; maybe TRBD1 (5 bases). From germline, CDR1 is SQVTM and CDR2 ANQGSEA. The CDR3 totals 12 residues. CDR3 sequence: CSVGGAVQPQHF. In DNA form, the CDR3 reads TGTAGCGTTGGCGGGGCGGTGCAGCCCCAGCATTTT.

To note about this clonotype: Because the CDR3 is missing its conserved closing phenylalanine or tryptophan, this is likely a read error. This rearrangement joins TRBV11-2 to TRBJ1-5; perhaps TRBD1 as D (6 bases). The CDR3 loop spans 17 amino acids. CDR1 and CDR2 from the germline V gene are SGHAT and FQNNGV. Trimming took 1 base from V and 8 from J, leaving 21 bases between them. The CDR3 protein is CASSLVGVTGSSKPQHY. The CDR3 bases are TGTGCCAGCAGCTTAGTAGGGGTAACAGGGAGCAGTAAGCCCCAGCATTAT.

This clonotype has just a few counts. It may be a read error: a sequence one base away is much more abundant. This sequence joins TRBV28 and TRBJ2-5; tentative D call: TRBD1 (6 bases). This CDR3 comprises 14 residues. Germline V lookup: CDR1 MDHEN, CDR2 SYDVKM. The CDR3 sequence is CASSLTGQGETRYF. CDR3 DNA sequence: TGTGCCAGCAGCCTCACAGGGCAGGGAGAGACCCGGTACTTC. The full variable domain, completed using reference TRBV28 and TRBJ2-5, is DVKVTQSSRYLVKRTGEKVFLECVQDMDHENMFWYRQDPGLGLRLIYFSYDVKMKEKGDIPEGYSVSREKKERFSLILESASTNQTSMYLCASSLTGQGETRYFGPGTRLLVL.

Details on this clonotype: A junction end diverges from the germline sequence, so it may reflect a read error. V usage is TRBV5-8 and J usage is TRBJ2-1; 11 bases agree with TRBD2. In germline, CDR1 is SGHTS, CDR2 YDEGEE. The CDR3 extends over 17 amino acids. CDR3 amino acids: CTSSPLGLAASYDEQFF. In DNA, the CDR3 is TGTACCAGCAGCCCGCTGGGACTAGCGGCCTCCTACGATGAGCAGTTCTTC.

This clonotype has ten or more counts. The gene calls are TRBV12-3 or TRBV12-4 and TRBJ2-5; D call uncertain. This CDR3 is 12 amino acids long. Trimming took off 0 bases at V and 5 bases at J, with 4 bases between the two ends. The CDR3 coding sequence is TGTGCCAGCAGTTTAGCGCGGGAGACCCAGTACTTC. It encodes CASSLARETQYF.

This clonotype has just a few counts. The CDR3 carries no conserved terminal phenylalanine or tryptophan, so it likely arises from a read error. The DNA for the CDR3 is TGTGCCAGCAGCCCCGCCACAGGGGGCAACTATGGCTACACCTCC. This sequence encodes CASSPATGGNYGYTS. This sequence joins TRBV4-2 and TRBJ1-2; 9 bases line up with TRBD1. The germline V gene encodes CDR1 LGHNA and CDR2 YNFKEQ. The CDR3 consists of 15 residues. Trimming took 4 bases from V and 2 from J; bases not matched to a gene: 5.

Turning to this clonotype: One junction end disagrees with the germline gene, perhaps due to a read error. J is TRBJ2-1 and V is TRBV6-2 or TRBV6-3, with a tentative D call TRBD2 (5 bases). The germline CDR1 and CDR2 sequences are MNHEY and SVGEGT. The CDR3 is 14 residues long. In DNA, the CDR3 is TGCGCCAGCAGTTACCGGGGCTCCTACAATGAGCAGTTCTTC. Translating it yields CASSYRGSYNEQFF.

Turning to this clonotype: A junction end diverges from the germline sequence, so it may reflect a read error. The chain couples TRBV6-5 to TRBJ2-1; 9 bases line up with TRBD2. This CDR3 region has 15 residues. Germline assignment: CDR1 MNHEY and CDR2 SVGAGI. Here the CDR3 DNA reads TGTGCCAGCAGTACTGGGACTAGCCATTACAATGGGCAGTTCTTC. Residues: CASSTGTSHYNGQFF.

The CDR3, as DNA: TGTGCCAGCAGCTTAAGGATGGGGCGGGGTGAGCTTTTCTTC. Encoded protein: CASSLRMGRGELFF. This rearrangement joins TRBV11-2 to TRBJ2-1; D is possibly TRBD2 (6 bases). Germline V gives CDR1 SGHAT, CDR2 FQNNGV. The ends were cut back, 2 bases at V and 16 bases at J, with 21 bases in the middle. CDR3 length: 14 residues.

This sequence joins TRBV5-4 and TRBJ1-6, with D unresolved. Trimming removed 6 bases at V and 7 bases at J, with 14 bases between. This CDR3 comprises 14 residues. The V gene's germline CDR1 is SGHNT and CDR2 YYREEE (reference sequence). The CDR3 DNA follows: TGTGCCAGCACCAACGGAACACAGAATTCACCCCTCCACTTT. Protein product: CASTNGTQNSPLHF.

Comments on this clonotype: The conserved final phenylalanine or tryptophan is absent from the CDR3, which likely points to a read error. The genes are TRBV5-1 and TRBJ1-2; the D gene is possibly TRBD1 (5 bases). The V end was cut by 0 bases, the J end by 3 bases, with 12 bases between. Per germline, CDR1 SGHRS and CDR2 YFSETQ. The CDR3 is made up of 15 amino acids. CDR3 sequence reads: CASSLAEGGDYGYTL. The CDR3 DNA sequence: TGCGCCAGCAGCTTGGCCGAAGGAGGGGACTATGGCTACACCTTG.

On this clonotype itself: Mismatch with germline at one junction end may stem from a read error. The chain uses TRBV11-2 and TRBJ1-1; D call uncertain. The germline CDR1 and CDR2 sequences are SGHAT and FQNNGV. The CDR3 runs 15 residues. This chain's CDR3 is CANSGNLIVNTEVFF. CDR3 DNA sequence: TGTGCCAACAGCGGTAACCTTATAGTGAACACTGAAGTTTTCTTT.